These 15 T cell receptor beta chains were sequenced from one sample in a study of T cell responses to AZD1222 COVID-19 vaccine (TCRdb year 2021). Per the publication, the time point label means: baseline before first vaccination. The method behind the library was the immunoSEQ multiplex PCR assay. The table comes from immuneACCESS by way of TCRdb, which keeps in-frame sequences with V and J called. Part of the clones is missing from these tables; in studies checked, under half for an unresolved V gene and the rest for unknown reasons. The sample table contains approximately 170,000 clones; only one count was recorded for over 75% of them. The ten largest clonotypes hold 6.9% of the sample. The source material was peripheral blood, sampled on day 0 of AZD1222 vaccination. These receptors all come from an adult in good health.

J is TRBJ1-1 and V is TRBV10-3, with TRBD1 matching over 9 bases. This CDR3 contains 13 residues. Germline V gene sequence: CDR1 ENHRY, CDR2 SYGVKD. The junction had 4 bases not matched to a gene; V was cut back by 10 bases and J by 1 base. The CDR3, as DNA: TGTGCCACCGCGGACAGGGGGAACACTGAAGCTTTCTTT. Its protein product is CATADRGNTEAFF.

The rearrangement links TRBV28 to TRBJ1-2; 8 positions agree with TRBD1. J lost 3 bases, V lost 6 bases, and 6 bases had no gene match. CDR1 and CDR2 from the germline V gene are MDHEN and SYDVKM. The CDR3 sequence is 14 residues long. CDR3 protein: CASSLGQGDYGYTF. DNA of the CDR3: TGTGCCAGCAGCCTAGGACAGGGAGACTATGGCTACACCTTC.

This sequence joins TRBV12-3 or TRBV12-4 and TRBJ2-7, with a possible D match to TRBD1 (6 bases). With 3 bases removed from V and 7 bases from J, the gap between germline ends came to 13 bases. CDR3 length: 13 residues. CDR3 protein: CASSLAGAGEQYV. CDR3 sequence (DNA): TGTGCCAGCAGTTTGGCAGGGGCTGGGGAGCAGTACGTC.

The chain has TRBV7-8 and TRBJ1-2, with D possibly matching TRBD1 (6 bases). The CDR3 contains 15 residues. Looked up from germline, CDR1 is SGHVS and CDR2 is FQNEAQ. V was trimmed by 5 bases and J by 0 bases, leaving 13 bases between them. Here the CDR3 DNA reads TGTGCCAGCAGCATCGGGAGGGGGGCTAACTATGGCTACACCTTC. Protein: CASSIGRGANYGYTF.

The chain joins TRBV18 to TRBJ2-5, with D uncertain. CDR3 size: 13 residues. Trimming shortened V by 4 bases and J by 2 bases, and 8 bases separated the two germline ends. CDR1 and CDR2 (germline): KGHSH, LQKENI. The CDR3 loop is CASSQGSQETQYF. The CDR3 DNA reads as TGTGCCAGCTCACAGGGTTCTCAAGAGACCCAGTACTTC.

The chain has TRBV4-1 and TRBJ1-3; the match to TRBD1 covers 10 bases. This CDR3 has 15 amino acids. Germline loops: CDR1 MGHRA, CDR2 YSYEKL. Trimming cost V 4 bases and J 4 bases; bases outside gene matches: 4. The DNA for the CDR3 is TGCGCCAGCAGCCCGGACAGGGGGTCAGGAAACACCATATATTTT. It specifies CASSPDRGSGNTIYF.

This chain connects TRBV15 to TRBJ2-1; D is ambiguous. The V gene's germline CDR1 is LNHNV and CDR2 YYDKDF (reference sequence). The CDR3 extends over 14 amino acids. Trimming pared 0 bases from V and 8 bases from J, leaving 11 bases between. The CDR3 is CATSRDPGGYEQFF. The CDR3 bases are TGTGCCACCAGCAGAGATCCCGGCGGCTATGAGCAGTTCTTC.

The chain links TRBV9 to TRBJ1-1, with D possibly being TRBD1 (5 bases). The CDR3 sequence is 13 residues long. CDR1 is SGDLS and CDR2 is YYNGEE in the germline V gene. V lost 5 bases, J lost 3 bases, and 11 bases lay in between. CDR3 residues: CASSLGTDTEAFF. The CDR3 coding sequence is TGTGCCAGCAGTTTGGGGACGGACACTGAAGCTTTCTTT.

V usage is TRBV4-1 and J usage is TRBJ1-4; D not certain. The germline CDR1 and CDR2 sequences are MGHRA and YSYEKL. The V gene lost 0 bases and the J gene lost 13 bases, with 21 bases spanning the gap. The CDR3 totals 16 residues. The CDR3 sequence: CASSQDSSILFSRLFF. The CDR3 DNA reads TGCGCCAGCAGCCAAGATTCATCCATCCTCTTCTCAAGACTGTTTTTT.

The chain combines TRBV6-1 with TRBJ2-7; D is possibly TRBD2 (5 bases). Germline V gene lookup returns CDR1 MNHNS and CDR2 SASEGT. Trimming removed 0 bases from V and 4 bases from J, with 10 bases in between. The CDR3 totals 14 residues. CDR3 coding DNA: TGTGCCAGCAGTGAAGCGCTGGCGGGTTACGAGCAGTACTTC. Translation: CASSEALAGYEQYF.

This clone showed up just a few times. This sequence joins TRBV3-1 (or the pseudogene TRBV3-2) and TRBJ1-4, with TRBD1 matching over 7 bases. Germline V gene sequence: CDR1 LGHDT, CDR2 YNNKEL (reference sequence). V shed 4 bases and J 12 bases; nucleotides not matched to a gene: 11. CDR3 length equals 14 residues. The CDR3 region has the DNA TGTGCCAGCAGCCTGGACAGGAGGGGCTTTCAACTGTTTTTT. Its protein product is CASSLDRRGFQLFF.

The genes are TRBV5-1 and TRBJ2-5; the D is unclear. The CDR3 runs 14 residues. V lost 0 bases and J lost 0, with 6 bases in between. Per germline, CDR1 SGHRS and CDR2 YFSETQ. The CDR3 is CASSLGRYQETQYF. The CDR3 DNA reads TGCGCCAGCAGCTTGGGACGGTACCAAGAGACCCAGTACTTC.

This clone appeared a few times. This chain connects TRBV19 to TRBJ1-5; TRBD1 matches at 7 bases. CDR3 length: 16 residues. Germline lookup yields CDR1 LNHDA and CDR2 SQIVND (reference sequence). V was clipped by 7 bases and J by 0 bases; unmatched bases: 9. The CDR3 protein is CASNFGTVYSNQPQHF. The CDR3 bases are TGTGCCAGTAATTTCGGGACAGTTTATAGCAATCAGCCCCAGCATTTT.

The rearrangement links TRBV21-1 to TRBJ2-7; the table's D gene call, TRBD2, was not cross checked with the DNA. TRBV21-1 is a pseudogene locus. The CDR3 has 18 amino acids. CDR3 coding DNA: TGTGCCAGCAGCAGACCTAGACTAGCGGGGGGGCAAGCCTACGAGCAGTACTTC. The encoded protein is CASSRPRLAGGQAYEQYF.

V gene TRBV10-2 combines with J gene TRBJ1-5; D ambiguous. Trimming shortened V by 4 bases and J by 7 bases, and 14 bases separated the two germline ends. The CDR3 is 14 residues long. Germline V lookup: CDR1 WSHSY, CDR2 SAAADI. The CDR3 DNA reads as TGCGCCAGCAGTGTAGGAATGCTCGGCCAGCCCCAGCATTTT. Amino acids: CASSVGMLGQPQHF.